This T cell receptor (beta chain) comes out of a study of CD8 T cells in Susac syndrome. Random-hexamer reverse transcription was applied to about 0.45 to 1 ug RNA. TCRdb re-derived calls from the immunoSEQ multiplex PCR reads in MiXCR, one entry per CDR3 protein. Of some 190,000 distinct CDR3 sequences in the sample, less than 95% were seen once. Per germline, CDR1 MNHNY and CDR2 SVGAGI (reference sequence). This CDR3 contains 13 residues. Trimming took 1 base from V and 1 from J, leaving 4 bases between them. Negative isolation was used for CD8+ and CD4+ T cells and FACS enrichment for TEMRA cells. Sequences were obtained from CD4+ T cells from PBMCs. The TCR sequence derives from a human donor in good health. The chain has TRBV6-6 and TRBJ1-1, with D unresolved. CDR3 sequence reads: CASSYFENTEAFF. The CDR3 nucleotides are TGTGCCAGCAGTTACTTCGAGAACACTGAAGCTTTCTTT.